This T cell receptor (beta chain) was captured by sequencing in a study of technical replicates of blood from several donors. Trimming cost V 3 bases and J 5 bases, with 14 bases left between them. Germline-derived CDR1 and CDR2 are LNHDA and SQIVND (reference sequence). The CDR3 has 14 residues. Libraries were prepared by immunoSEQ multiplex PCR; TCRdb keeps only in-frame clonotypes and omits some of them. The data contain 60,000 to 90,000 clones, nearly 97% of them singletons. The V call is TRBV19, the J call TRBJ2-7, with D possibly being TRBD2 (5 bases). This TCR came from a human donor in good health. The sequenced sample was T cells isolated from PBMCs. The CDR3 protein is CASSMDLWGDEQYF. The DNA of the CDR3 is TGTGCCAGTAGTATGGACCTCTGGGGAGACGAGCAGTACTTC.